Listed here are 24 T cell receptor beta chains from one sample, sequenced in a study of blood T cell repertoires in COVID-19. The assay was immunoSEQ multiplex PCR, and TCRdb's table has in-frame clones only and misses some. The sample records around 330,000 clones, roughly 89% being singletons. The sequenced material came from PBMCs or T cells enriched from blood (not recorded which). These receptors all stem from a woman aged 18-29 years who had recovered from COVID-19.

The genes are TRBV28 and TRBJ1-4; perhaps TRBD1 as D (5 bases). Germline V gives CDR1 MDHEN, CDR2 SYDVKM. There are 15 residues in the CDR3. V lost 5 bases and J lost 8, with 18 bases in between. The CDR3 DNA reads TGTGCCAGCAGTGGGAAACGCCTTGGGGGGGAAAAACTGTTTTTT. Translation: CASSGKRLGGEKLFF.

J is TRBJ1-1 and V is TRBV11-1; no reliable D call. The CDR3 runs to 15 residues. V was pared by 5 bases and J by 0 bases, with 13 bases between. Looked up from germline, CDR1 is SGHAT and CDR2 is FQDESV (reference sequence). CDR3 DNA: TGTGCCAGCAGCGCGGTGAGGTTTCTGAACACTGAAGCTTTCTTT. Its protein is CASSAVRFLNTEAFF.

The chain links TRBV27 to TRBJ1-1; 10 bases match TRBD1. Germline values: CDR1 MNHEY, CDR2 SMNVEV (reference sequence). The CDR3 loop spans 17 amino acids. The V segment lost 5 bases and the J segment 1 base; nucleotides outside the gene matches: 10. The CDR3 region is CASSAGTGVWGNTEAFF. CDR3 sequence (DNA): TGTGCCAGCAGTGCCGGGACAGGGGTTTGGGGGAACACTGAAGCTTTCTTT.

The chain carries TRBV14 and TRBJ2-2; D is possibly TRBD1 (5 bases). Trimming stripped 0 bases from V and 9 bases from J, with 20 bases between. CDR1 is SGHDN and CDR2 is FVKESK in the germline V gene. This CDR3 has 17 residues. The CDR3: CASSQDPLGEVWRELFF. The CDR3 DNA reads TGTGCCAGCAGCCAAGACCCCCTAGGGGAAGTCTGGCGGGAGCTGTTTTTT.

The rearrangement links TRBV7-2 to TRBJ2-7; TRBD2 matches 10 bases. The CDR3 has 16 residues. Germline V gives CDR1 SGHTA, CDR2 FQGNSA. With V trimmed by 7 bases and J by 7 bases, 16 bases remained unmatched. DNA of the CDR3: TGTGCCAGCACCCCCCAGGGGGTAGCGGGAGGTCGAGAGCAGTACTTC. Translating gives CASTPQGVAGGREQYF.

Only a few counts were recorded for this clone. CDR3 nucleotides: TGTGCCAGCAGCCAAGATCGGAGGGTAGTCGGGGAGCTGTTTTTT. This codes for CASSQDRRVVGELFF. The chain is built from TRBV4-2 and TRBJ2-2, with D maybe TRBD2 (6 bases). The CDR3 extends over 15 amino acids. Germline CDR1 LGHNA, CDR2 YNFKEQ. V shed 0 bases and J shed 7 bases, with 12 bases lying between them.

V gene TRBV5-6 combines with J gene TRBJ1-2, with TRBD1 as a possible D gene (6 bases). The CDR3 has 13 amino acids. CDR1 and CDR2 (germline): SGHDT, YYEEEE. Trimming shortened V by 4 bases and J by 2 bases, and 9 bases separated the two germline ends. DNA of the CDR3: TGTGCCAGCAGCCCCCAGGGGAACTATGGCTACACCTTC. Amino acids: CASSPQGNYGYTF.

This chain uses TRBV7-9 with TRBJ1-2; D gene uncertain. V was clipped by 3 bases and J by 2 bases, with 4 bases between them. Germline V CDR1 and CDR2: SEHNR, FQNEAQ (reference sequence). The CDR3 is 12 amino acids. The CDR3 nucleotides read TGTGCCAGCAGCTTGAGGAACTATGGCTACACCTTC. Protein product: CASSLRNYGYTF. Together with reference TRBV7-9 and TRBJ1-2, the CDR3 gives the full variable domain: DTGVSQNPRHKITKRGQNVTFRCDPISEHNRLYWYRQTLGQGPEFLTYFQNEAQLEKSRLLSDRFSAERPKGSFSTLEIQRTEQGDSAMYLCASSLRNYGYTFGSGTRLTVV.

V is TRBV19 and J is TRBJ1-6; D might be TRBD1 (6 bases). Per the germline V gene, CDR1 is LNHDA and CDR2 is SQIVND (reference sequence). With 6 bases removed from V and 0 bases from J, the gap between germline ends came to 12 bases. The CDR3 consists of 16 residues. The CDR3 nucleotides read TGTGCCAGTAGAAAGGGGGGGTACTCCTATAATTCACCCCTCCACTTT. This codes for CASRKGGYSYNSPLHF.

The rearrangement joins TRBV7-2 to TRBJ2-7, with D perhaps TRBD1 (6 bases). Trimming stripped 1 base from V and 3 bases from J, with 7 bases between. This CDR3 has 13 amino acids. Germline CDR1 is SGHTA and CDR2 is FQGNSA. The CDR3 reads CASSLGQVYEQYF. In nucleotides, the CDR3 is TGTGCCAGCAGCTTAGGACAGGTCTACGAGCAGTACTTC.

V and J are TRBV5-6 and TRBJ1-2; D remains unclear. The CDR3 has 13 residues. V shed 0 bases and J shed 9 bases, with 12 bases lying between them. From germline, CDR1 is SGHDT and CDR2 YYEEEE. CDR3 sequence (DNA): TGTGCCAGCAGCTTGGCCGGAGTCCGGCGCTACACCTTC. This translates into CASSLAGVRRYTF.

In DNA, the CDR3 is TGTGCCAGCAGAAAAACTAGCGGGGGCGATACGCAGTATTTT. This gives the protein CASRKTSGGDTQYF. The chain links TRBV5-5 to TRBJ2-3; 11 nucleotides match TRBD2. Germline values: CDR1 SGHKS, CDR2 YYEKEE (reference sequence). The CDR3 runs to 14 residues. The ends lost 5 bases at V and 6 bases at J; junction bases unmatched: 5.

This clone occurred once. This sequence joins TRBV5-1 and TRBJ2-1; tentative D call: TRBD1 (5 bases). V dropped 0 bases and J dropped 5 bases, with 6 bases sitting between them. There are 13 residues in the CDR3. Germline CDR1 SGHRS, CDR2 YFSETQ. The CDR3 bases are TGCGCCAGCAGCTTGGGACAGCACAATGAGCAGTTCTTC. It specifies CASSLGQHNEQFF. Looking up the rest from reference TRBV5-1 and TRBJ2-1 gives the full variable domain: KAGVTQTPRYLIKTRGQQVTLSCSPISGHRSVSWYQQTPGQGLQFLFEYFSETQRNKGNFPGRFSGRQFSNSRSEMNVSTLELGDSALYLCASSLGQHNEQFFGPGTRLTVL.

V and J are TRBV19 and TRBJ1-2, with D perhaps TRBD1 (5 bases). In germline, CDR1 is LNHDA, CDR2 SQIVND (reference sequence). Trimming cost V 5 bases and J 4 bases, with 20 bases left between them. This CDR3 has 16 amino acids. The CDR3 protein is CASSRQPNSVLYGYTF. The CDR3 DNA is TGTGCCAGTAGTCGACAGCCTAACAGTGTACTCTATGGCTACACCTTC.

V is TRBV19 and J is TRBJ1-1; 9 bases are a match to TRBD1. V dropped 1 base and J dropped 7; count of bases not matched to a gene: 7. This CDR3 has 15 residues. Germline loops: CDR1 LNHDA, CDR2 SQIVND (reference sequence). Here the CDR3 DNA reads TGTGCCAGTAGTATAGGTTTGGACAGGGGTTATGAAGCTTTCTTT. It encodes CASSIGLDRGYEAFF.

This chain links TRBV6-5 with TRBJ2-1; 7 nucleotides agree with TRBD1. The CDR3 is 15 residues long. Unmatched junction bases numbered 7, after V lost 6 bases and J lost 2 bases. The germline gives CDR1 MNHEY, CDR2 SVGAGI. Here the CDR3 reads CASSYGQVAYNEQFF. DNA of the CDR3: TGTGCCAGCAGCTACGGACAGGTAGCCTACAATGAGCAGTTCTTC.

CDR3 region: CASSPTEDYGYTF. CDR3 DNA sequence: TGTGCCAGCTCACCGACAGAAGACTATGGCTACACCTTC. V is TRBV18 and J is TRBJ1-2; weak D call: TRBD1 (5 bases). CDR1 is KGHSH and CDR2 is LQKENI in the germline V gene. This CDR3 region has 13 residues. The V end lost 3 bases, the J end lost 3 bases, and 8 bases lay between the germline ends.

This rearrangement joins TRBV13 to TRBJ1-2, with D tentatively TRBD1 (6 bases). The germline V and J ends were trimmed by 2 bases and 3 bases, with 10 bases remaining between them. The germline CDR1 and CDR2 sequences are PRHDT and FYEKMQ (reference sequence). The CDR3 consists of 14 residues. In DNA form, the CDR3 reads TGTGCCAGCAGCTTACGGGGGGGCGACTATGGCTACACCTTC. The encoded protein is CASSLRGGDYGYTF.

This rearrangement joins TRBV7-2 to TRBJ1-4, with a possible D match to TRBD1 (5 bases). The germline CDR1 and CDR2 sequences are SGHTA and FQGNSA. This CDR3 region has 15 residues. The V end lost 3 bases, the J end lost 4 bases, and 12 bases lay between the germline ends. CDR3 nucleotide sequence: TGTGCCAGCAGCTTTATAGGGAGGGGTAATGAAAAACTGTTTTTT. It encodes CASSFIGRGNEKLFF.

The chain links TRBV7-2 to TRBJ1-2; 7 positions agree with TRBD1. V gave up 4 bases and J gave up 6 bases; unmatched junction bases: 2. Germline values: CDR1 SGHTA, CDR2 FQGNSA. The CDR3 consists of 12 residues. The CDR3 protein is CASSSGQDGYTF. The DNA for the CDR3 is TGTGCCAGCAGCTCAGGACAGGATGGCTACACCTTC.

V and J are TRBV27 and TRBJ1-6, with 9 positions matching TRBD1. The J segment lost 7 bases and the V segment lost 7 bases, leaving 5 bases of the junction unmatched. The length of the CDR3 is 14 residues. The germline V gene encodes CDR1 MNHEY and CDR2 SMNVEV (reference sequence). The CDR3 nucleotides are TGTGCCAGCACCTCGACAGGGGGAAATTCACCCCTCCACTTT. Protein product: CASTSTGGNSPLHF.

Ten or more counts support this clone. The rearrangement links TRBV6-2 or TRBV6-3 to TRBJ2-2, with TRBD2 matching 11 bases. Per germline, CDR1 MNHEY and CDR2 SVGEGT. J lost 4 bases, V lost 3 bases, and 1 base had no gene match. The CDR3 contains 15 residues. CDR3 sequence reads: CASSYSGRATGELFF. In nucleotides, the CDR3 is TGTGCCAGCAGTTATAGCGGGAGGGCCACCGGGGAGCTGTTTTTT.

This clone has a single count. The chain carries TRBV10-3 and TRBJ2-1, with a tentative D call TRBD2 (5 bases). Germline CDR1 and CDR2: ENHRY and SYGVKD. Between the trimmed V and J ends, which lost 4 bases and 7 bases, there was a span of 20 bases. CDR3 length: 16 residues. The CDR3, as DNA: TGTGCCATCAGTGTTCTCCGGGGAGCCGACGTTAATGAGCAGTTCTTC. It specifies CAISVLRGADVNEQFF.

This clone has a handful of counts. V gene TRBV14 combines with J gene TRBJ1-3; 7 bases fit TRBD1. Germline assignment: CDR1 SGHDN and CDR2 FVKESK. The CDR3 is 16 residues long. V was pared by 4 bases and J by 0 bases, with 6 bases of the junction left unmatched. The CDR3 loop reads CASSPIGQASGNTIYF. CDR3 nucleotides: TGTGCCAGCAGCCCTATAGGACAGGCCTCTGGAAACACCATATATTTT.